The next 29 T cell receptor beta chains were all read from a single sample in a study of T cells expressing NK-cell markers. TCRdb reworked the 5' RACE reads into one entry per CDR3 protein, no DNA. This table holds about 260,000 distinct CDR3 sequences. Sequenced input: blood T cells: a sorted CD56 or NKG2C T cell subset, CD4+ or CD8+ T cells, or bulk PBMC T cells (not recorded which). These receptors were collected from a man between 18 and 29 years old in good health.

The chain couples TRBV11-2 to TRBJ2-1; TCRdb's assignment of TRBD1 cannot be checked, as there is no DNA. Germline CDR1 and CDR2: SGHAT and FQNNGV. This CDR3 comprises 13 residues. CDR3 residues: CASSLDPGAEQFF.

The chain uses TRBV5-5 and TRBJ1-2; absent DNA, TCRdb's TRBD1 call cannot be checked. The CDR3 consists of 15 residues. CDR1 and CDR2 (germline): SGHKS, YYEKEE (reference sequence). The CDR3 protein is CASSLLTGGGYGYTF.

This rearrangement joins TRBV7-2 to TRBJ2-2. From germline, CDR1 is SGHTA and CDR2 FQGNSA. The CDR3 spans 13 residues. This chain's CDR3 is CASRLAGEGKLFF.

CDR3 amino acids: CASSVGNSNQPQHF. The chain combines TRBV7-6 with TRBJ1-5. The CDR3 sequence is 14 residues long. Germline CDR1 is SGHVS and CDR2 is FNYEAQ.

This chain uses TRBV20-1 with TRBJ2-1; TCRdb's D call of TRBD1 is untestable without DNA. CDR1 and CDR2 from the germline V gene are DFQATT and SNEGSKA (reference sequence). The CDR3 has 12 residues. The CDR3 sequence: CSARTGQSRQFF.

The chain carries TRBV6-1 and TRBJ1-1; checking the TCRdb D call of TRBD1 is not possible without DNA. The CDR3 contains 16 residues. The germline CDR1 and CDR2 sequences are MNHNS and SASEGT. This CDR3 is CASRESTGPFDTEAFF.

This chain uses TRBV7-8 with TRBJ2-1; TCRdb gives TRBD2 as the D gene, but with no DNA this cannot be confirmed. Per the germline V gene, CDR1 is SGHVS and CDR2 is FQNEAQ. This CDR3 is built from 12 residues. CDR3 residues: CASSETSYRLFF.

The V call is TRBV6-5, the J call TRBJ2-1. Germline V gene sequence: CDR1 MNHEY, CDR2 SVGAGI. This CDR3 region has 16 residues. The CDR3 here is CASSYSGRSSYNEQFF.

CDR3 in amino acids: CSVAGQDRGLYEQYF. The chain couples TRBV29-1 to TRBJ2-7; the TCRdb call, TRBD1, lacks DNA for checking. Germline values: CDR1 SQVTM, CDR2 ANQGSEA. The CDR3 is 15 residues long.

The rearrangement links TRBV5-1 to TRBJ1-4. CDR3 length: 15 amino acids. CDR1 and CDR2 (germline): SGHRS, YFSETQ. The CDR3 loop reads CASSLGTGGNEKLFF.

V is TRBV3-1 and J is TRBJ2-3. This CDR3 spans 12 amino acids. Germline V gene sequence: CDR1 LGHDT, CDR2 YNNKEL (reference sequence). CDR3 region: CASSQIRDTQYF.

The V call is TRBV29-1, the J call TRBJ2-1; the D call from TCRdb, TRBD2, cannot be confirmed without DNA. The germline V gene has CDR1 SQVTM and CDR2 ANQGSEA. The CDR3 consists of 16 residues. The CDR3 sequence: CSVDNRTSGIYNEQFF.

This chain uses TRBV29-1 with TRBJ2-4; TCRdb selects TRBD1, and the lack of DNA leaves this call unchecked. The CDR3 is 16 residues long. CDR1 is SQVTM, CDR2 ANQGSEA, per germline. The CDR3 region is CSVGWTGVHVKNIQYF.

The rearrangement uses TRBV11-3 and TRBJ2-1; lacking DNA, the TRBD2 call made by TCRdb goes unchecked. The germline V gene has CDR1 SGHNT and CDR2 YENEEA. This CDR3 comprises 17 residues. The chain's CDR3 is CASSTRLTRRAFNEQFF.

CDR3 sequence: CASSQTGNYYEQYF. The V call is TRBV4-3, the J call TRBJ2-7; checking the TCRdb D call of TRBD1 is not possible without DNA. The germline V gene has CDR1 LGHNA and CDR2 YSLEER. The CDR3 covers 14 residues.

The rearrangement joins TRBV19 to TRBJ1-5; TCRdb designates TRBD1, a call that cannot be tested without DNA. CDR1 is LNHDA and CDR2 is SQIVND in the germline V gene (reference sequence). This CDR3 region has 17 residues. The CDR3 here is CASHPRGRVDSNQPQHF. The complete variable domain, with remaining parts taken from reference TRBV19 and TRBJ1-5, reads DGGITQSPKYLFRKEGQNVTLSCEQNLNHDAMYWYRQDPGQGLRLIYYSQIVNDFQKGDIAEGYSVSREKKESFPLTVTSAQKNPTAFYLCASHPRGRVDSNQPQHFGDGTRLSIL.

The gene calls are TRBV30 and TRBJ2-3; the TRBD2 assignment by TCRdb is unverifiable without DNA. CDR3 length: 13 amino acids. Per germline, CDR1 GTSNPN and CDR2 SVGIG (reference sequence). The CDR3 protein is CAWNGIAGDTQYF. Full variable domain (rest looked up from reference TRBV30 and TRBJ2-3): SQTIHQWPATLVQPVGSPLSLECTVEGTSNPNLYWYRQAAGRGLQLLFYSVGIGQISSEVPQNLSASRPQDRQFILSSKKLLLSDSGFYLCAWNGIAGDTQYFGPGTRLTVL.

V gene TRBV20-1 combines with J gene TRBJ2-1; there is no DNA to check the TCRdb D call of TRBD2. Germline CDR1 is DFQATT and CDR2 is SNEGSKA (reference sequence). The CDR3 has 16 residues. The CDR3 is CSARDSRGRGTNEQFF.

This sequence joins TRBV12-3 or TRBV12-4 and TRBJ2-1; with no DNA, the TCRdb D assignment of TRBD1 cannot be verified. This CDR3 spans 14 amino acids. The CDR3 loop reads CASSPGPRRKEQFF.

The V and J genes are TRBV6-5 and TRBJ2-1. The CDR3 has 15 residues. CDR1 is MNHEY and CDR2 is SVGAGI in the germline V gene. CDR3 sequence: CASSSLVSSYNEQFF.

The chain uses TRBV29-1 and TRBJ1-1; TCRdb's assignment of TRBD1 cannot be checked, as there is no DNA. Germline V gene lookup returns CDR1 SQVTM and CDR2 ANQGSEA. This CDR3 spans 14 amino acids. The CDR3 loop is CSVWGRLANTEAFF.

The chain joins TRBV14 to TRBJ2-5. Germline values: CDR1 SGHDN, CDR2 FVKESK. This CDR3 has 14 amino acids. The chain's CDR3 is CASSQESAYGTQYF.

The chain couples TRBV9 to TRBJ2-2; without DNA, the TCRdb call of TRBD1 cannot be checked. CDR1 is SGDLS, CDR2 YYNGEE, per germline. This CDR3 has 16 amino acids. The CDR3 sequence: CASRVGQGRGTGELFF.

The J gene is TRBJ2-1, the V gene TRBV15. This CDR3 is 13 amino acids long. The germline gives CDR1 LNHNV, CDR2 YYDKDF (reference sequence). The CDR3 reads CATSRDPNDEQFF. Together with reference TRBV15 and TRBJ2-1, the CDR3 gives the full variable domain: DAMVIQNPRYQVTQFGKPVTLSCSQTLNHNVMYWYQQKSSQAPKLLFHYYDKDFNNEADTPDNFQSRRPNTSFCFLDIRSPGLGDTAMYLCATSRDPNDEQFFGPGTRLTVL.

The gene calls are TRBV10-2 and TRBJ2-2; the D call of TRBD2 rests on TCRdb alone, since no DNA is present to check it. CDR1 is WSHSY, CDR2 SAAADI, per germline. This CDR3 has 17 amino acids. CDR3 sequence reads: CASSGTTSGRAPGELFF.

J is TRBJ2-2 and V is TRBV12-3 or TRBV12-4; TCRdb picks TRBD1, but there is no DNA to check that call. This CDR3 is built from 16 residues. The CDR3 spells CASSFPRGAVTGELFF.

This chain uses TRBV5-4 with TRBJ2-5; TCRdb's D call of TRBD2 is untestable without DNA. Germline CDR1 reads SGHNT; CDR2 reads YYREEE (reference sequence). The CDR3 has 14 residues. This chain's CDR3 is CASCKREGQETQYF. Looking up the rest from reference TRBV5-4 and TRBJ2-5 gives the full variable domain: ETGVTQSPTHLIKTRGQQVTLRCSSQSGHNTVSWYQQALGQGPQFIFQYYREEENGRGNFPPRFSGLQFPNYSSELNVNALELDDSALYLCASCKREGQETQYFGPGTRLLVL.

CDR3: CASSLDPGRPYTQYF. V gene TRBV7-2 combines with J gene TRBJ2-3; TCRdb lists TRBD1, though no DNA is available to test this call. Germline V gene sequence: CDR1 SGHTA, CDR2 FQGNSA. The CDR3 has 15 amino acids.

This chain uses TRBV10-2 with TRBJ2-1; TCRdb's D call of TRBD1 is untestable without DNA. Germline V gene lookup returns CDR1 WSHSY and CDR2 SAAADI. This CDR3 has 13 residues. This CDR3 is CASSRGIYNEQFF.